The next 24 T cell receptor beta chains were all read from a single sample in a study of CD8+ T cells in alopecia areata (dated by TCRdb to 2017 to 2018). The time point label on this specimen signifies: baseline before oral tofacitinib. To prepare the library, the immunoSEQ multiplex PCR assay was applied. RNA was extracted from all samples and reverse transcribed into cDNA as template for TCR sequencing. TCRdb carries this immuneACCESS record with in-frame sequences only. Its versions omit some clonotypes, under half of them owing to an unresolved V gene in the studies checked, with the rest unexplained. The sample profile shows roughly 250,000 clones; around 67% of them were found once. Jointly, the top ten make up about 1.3% of the sample. The sequencing used CD4+ T cells sorted from blood, collected at week 0. These receptors all come from a human donor with alopecia areata.

This chain connects TRBV7-2 to TRBJ2-3, with 11 bases lining up with TRBD2. CDR1 and CDR2 (germline): SGHTA, FQGNSA. The length of the CDR3 is 16 residues. V shed 6 bases and J 2 bases; nucleotides not matched to a gene: 7. The CDR3 spells CASRRSSGGITDTQYF. The CDR3 bases are TGTGCCAGCAGACGATCTAGCGGGGGGATCACAGATACGCAGTATTTT. Filled out from reference TRBV7-2 and TRBJ2-3, the complete variable domain reads GAGVSQSPSNKVTEKGKDVELRCDPISGHTALYWYRQSLGQGLEFLIYFQGNSAPDKSGLPSDRFSAERTGGSVSTLTIQRTQQEDSAVYLCASRRSSGGITDTQYFGPGTRLTVL.

The V gene is TRBV9, the J gene TRBJ2-7; TRBD2 might be the D (6 bases). Trimming shortened V by 3 bases and J by 3 bases, and 13 bases separated the two germline ends. The germline gives CDR1 SGDLS, CDR2 YYNGEE. There are 14 residues in the CDR3. The CDR3 nucleotides read TGTGCCAGCAGCGAAGGGGTTAGCGGCTACGAGCAGTACTTC. Amino acids: CASSEGVSGYEQYF.

CDR3 amino acids: CASSLGYSNQPQHF. The CDR3 DNA reads as TGTGCCAGCAGCTTAGGGTATAGCAATCAGCCCCAGCATTTT. This sequence joins TRBV7-9 and TRBJ1-5; D unclear. There are 14 residues in the CDR3. Germline-derived CDR1 and CDR2 are SEHNR and FQNEAQ (reference sequence). The V end was cut by 1 base, the J end by 0 bases, with 4 bases between.

The chain joins TRBV2 to TRBJ2-2; D uncertain. Germline CDR1 reads SNHLY; CDR2 reads FYNNEI. The germline V and J ends were trimmed by 1 base and 8 bases, with 8 bases remaining between them. This CDR3 contains 13 residues. The CDR3 DNA is TGTGCCAGCAGTGAAGAAGCATCTGGGGAGCTGTTTTTT. Amino acid sequence: CASSEEASGELFF.

This chain uses TRBV6-1 with TRBJ2-1; 12 bases line up with TRBD2. This CDR3 spans 15 amino acids. With V trimmed by 4 bases and J by 9 bases, 7 bases remained unmatched. CDR1 MNHNS and CDR2 SASEGT come from the germline V gene. The DNA of the CDR3 is TGTGCCAGCAGTGTTATGACTAGCGGGGGAAGTGAGCAGTTCTTC. Amino acids: CASSVMTSGGSEQFF.

This chain joins TRBV4-3 and TRBJ2-1; D gene uncertain. V lost 3 bases, J lost 0 bases, and 15 bases lay in between. The CDR3 totals 17 residues. Germline CDR1 is LGHNA and CDR2 is YSLEER. In DNA, the CDR3 is TGCGCCAGCAGCCACCCGTTTGGCGGCGGCTCCTACAATGAGCAGTTCTTC. Translation: CASSHPFGGGSYNEQFF.

The rearrangement uses TRBV13 and TRBJ2-5; D is possibly TRBD2 (7 bases). The CDR3 runs to 16 residues. V dropped 5 bases and J dropped 3 bases, with 19 bases sitting between them. Germline CDR1 and CDR2: PRHDT and FYEKMQ (reference sequence). The CDR3 sequence is CASSPWRGRQEETQYF. CDR3 nucleotides: TGTGCCAGCAGCCCCTGGCGGGGGCGTCAAGAAGAGACCCAGTACTTC.

The gene calls are TRBV4-3 and TRBJ2-6; maybe TRBD1 (6 bases). Germline assignment: CDR1 LGHNA and CDR2 YSLEER. This CDR3 spans 19 amino acids. V gave up 1 base and J gave up 4 bases, with 20 bases separating them. The CDR3 reads CASSQGTQGLKTGANVLTF. DNA for the CDR3: TGCGCCAGCAGCCAAGGAACGCAGGGGCTCAAGACCGGGGCCAACGTCCTGACTTTC.

V is TRBV19 and J is TRBJ2-6; D might be TRBD1 or TRBD2, each matching 6 bases. V shed 5 bases and J shed 0 bases, with 14 bases lying between them. The CDR3 covers 17 residues. The V gene's germline CDR1 is LNHDA and CDR2 SQIVND (reference sequence). The CDR3 sequence is CASSLRGPSSGANVLTF. The CDR3 nucleotides read TGTGCCAGTAGTCTCCGGGGGCCTTCCTCTGGGGCCAACGTCCTGACTTTC.

The DNA of the CDR3 is TGCAGCGTTGGGTGGGCTAGCGGGCCCACAGATACGCAGTATTTT. Its translation: CSVGWASGPTDTQYF. J is TRBJ2-3 and V is TRBV29-1; 8 positions agree with TRBD2. From germline, CDR1 is SQVTM and CDR2 ANQGSEA. The CDR3 runs to 15 residues. Trimming cost V 4 bases and J 2 bases; bases outside gene matches: 8.

The V and J genes are TRBV14 and TRBJ2-5; tentative D call: TRBD2 (6 bases). The V gene's germline CDR1 is SGHDN and CDR2 FVKESK. With 4 bases removed from V and 2 bases from J, the gap between germline ends came to 11 bases. The CDR3 extends over 14 amino acids. CDR3 in DNA: TGTGCCAGCAGCCGCAACGGACTACAAGAGACCCAGTACTTC. Translation gives CASSRNGLQETQYF.

The J gene is TRBJ1-4, the V gene TRBV7-9; 8 bases align to TRBD1. CDR1 SEHNR and CDR2 FQNEAQ come from the germline V gene (reference sequence). Trimming at V came to 2 bases and at J to 6 bases, leaving 2 bases not matched to a gene. CDR3 size: 14 residues. As DNA, the CDR3 is TGTGCCAGCAGCTTACAGGGGGCAGATGAAAAACTGTTTTTT. Translating it yields CASSLQGADEKLFF.

This chain uses TRBV29-1 with TRBJ2-3; 8 bases agree with TRBD1. CDR1 SQVTM and CDR2 ANQGSEA come from the germline V gene. V lost 8 bases, J lost 2 bases, and 6 bases stayed unmatched. CDR3 length equals 13 residues. CDR3 loop: CSLAGQVTDTQYF. The CDR3 DNA sequence: TGCAGCCTTGCGGGACAGGTCACAGATACGCAGTATTTT.

DNA for the CDR3: TGTGCCAGCAGTTACGACAGCAACCGCTATGGCTACACCTTC. It encodes CASSYDSNRYGYTF. The chain couples TRBV27 to TRBJ1-2; weak D call: TRBD1 (5 bases). Germline V gene sequence: CDR1 MNHEY, CDR2 SMNVEV (reference sequence). CDR3 size: 14 residues. Trimming removed 4 bases from V and 4 bases from J, with 13 bases in between.

This clone was seen only a few times. Other DNA sequences in the sample encode the same CDR3. The chain combines TRBV5-1 with TRBJ1-2, with D possibly TRBD1 on 5 matching bases. V was trimmed by 0 bases and J by 3 bases, leaving 9 bases between them. The CDR3 covers 14 residues. CDR1 is SGHRS, CDR2 YFSETQ, per germline. Here the CDR3 reads CASSLAGQDYGYTF. DNA of the CDR3: TGCGCCAGCAGCTTGGCGGGGCAGGACTATGGCTACACCTTC.

The chain is built from TRBV25-1 and TRBJ1-2; D is unresolved. The germline V and J ends were trimmed by 2 bases and 8 bases, with 12 bases remaining between them. There are 13 residues in the CDR3. The germline V gene encodes CDR1 MGHDK and CDR2 SYGVNS. As DNA, the CDR3 is TGTGCCAGCAGTGAAATTGGGGAAGGCGGCTACACCTTC. Translated: CASSEIGEGGYTF.

The CDR3 loop is CASSQEGTGDEKLFF. The CDR3 bases are TGCGCCAGCAGCCAAGAAGGGACAGGGGATGAAAAACTGTTTTTT. The chain recombines TRBV4-1 with TRBJ1-4, with 10 positions matching TRBD1. With V trimmed by 0 bases and J by 6 bases, 1 base remained unmatched. This CDR3 is 15 amino acids long. Germline V gene data show CDR1 as MGHRA and CDR2 as YSYEKL.

This rearrangement joins TRBV15 to TRBJ2-2; D remains ambiguous. This CDR3 contains 12 residues. Trimming stripped 5 bases from V and 4 bases from J, with 5 bases between. CDR1 is LNHNV and CDR2 is YYDKDF in the germline V gene (reference sequence). The CDR3 spells CATSRFTGELFF. CDR3 coding DNA: TGTGCCACCAGCCGCTTCACCGGGGAGCTGTTTTTT.

A word on this clone: This sample includes further DNA sequences coding for the same CDR3. The gene calls are TRBV5-1 and TRBJ2-1; 7 bases are shared with TRBD2. With V trimmed by 0 bases and J by 2 bases, 2 bases remained unmatched. Germline V gene sequence: CDR1 SGHRS, CDR2 YFSETQ. The CDR3 contains 15 residues. The CDR3 here is CASSLGGTTYNEQFF. The DNA for the CDR3 is TGCGCCAGCAGCTTGGGGGGGACTACCTACAATGAGCAGTTCTTC.

The sample holds a few counts of this clone. CDR3 DNA: TGTGCCAGCAGACCGGACGGGGTCGGGGAGCTGTTTTTT. Amino acid sequence: CASRPDGVGELFF. The chain recombines TRBV6-5 with TRBJ2-2; possible D gene TRBD2, 5 bases. This CDR3 is built from 13 residues. Germline V gives CDR1 MNHEY, CDR2 SVGAGI. V was cut by 6 bases and J by 7 bases, with 12 bases left in between.

V gene TRBV28 combines with J gene TRBJ2-1; no clear D. Trimming removed 2 bases at V and 10 bases at J, with 9 bases between. The CDR3 extends over 12 amino acids. From germline, CDR1 is MDHEN and CDR2 SYDVKM. The CDR3 coding sequence is TGTGCCAGCAGTTTAAAGTGGGCCGAGCAGTTCTTC. Translated: CASSLKWAEQFF.

This clone was detected a few times. This chain uses TRBV15 with TRBJ1-4; D is ambiguous. The CDR3 length is 16 residues. The germline V gene has CDR1 LNHNV and CDR2 YYDKDF (reference sequence). V dropped 0 bases and J dropped 7 bases, with 15 bases sitting between them. The CDR3 bases are TGTGCCACCAGCAGAGATCTAATCAGGAGTGGTGAAAAACTGTTTTTT. Translated: CATSRDLIRSGEKLFF.

The CDR3 here is CASSSPDREANTEAFF. Written as DNA, the CDR3 is TGTGCCAGCAGCTCACCCGACAGGGAGGCGAACACTGAAGCTTTCTTT. The V and J genes are TRBV5-4 and TRBJ1-1; 7 nucleotides match TRBD1. Germline V CDR1 and CDR2: SGHNT, YYREEE (reference sequence). The CDR3 contains 16 residues. V was pared by 3 bases and J by 1 base, with 9 bases of the junction left unmatched.

This clone occurred a few times. This chain joins TRBV29-1 and TRBJ2-2; the D is unclear. The CDR3 contains 12 residues. Germline CDR1 is SQVTM and CDR2 is ANQGSEA. V was cut by 2 bases and J by 7 bases, with 8 bases left in between. CDR3 region: CSVEPGIGELFF. CDR3 DNA sequence: TGCAGCGTTGAACCTGGGATCGGGGAGCTGTTTTTT.